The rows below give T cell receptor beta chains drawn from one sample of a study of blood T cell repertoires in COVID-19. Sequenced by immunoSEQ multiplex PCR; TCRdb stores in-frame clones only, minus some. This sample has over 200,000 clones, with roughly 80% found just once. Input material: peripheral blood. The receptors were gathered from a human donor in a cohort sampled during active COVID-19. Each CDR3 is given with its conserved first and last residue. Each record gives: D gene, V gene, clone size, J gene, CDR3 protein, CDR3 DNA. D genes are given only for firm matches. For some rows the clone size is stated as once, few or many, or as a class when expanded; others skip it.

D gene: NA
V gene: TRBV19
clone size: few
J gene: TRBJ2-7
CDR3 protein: CASSQALHYEQYF
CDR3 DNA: TGTGCCAGTAGTCAAGCACTCCACTACGAGCAGTACTTC

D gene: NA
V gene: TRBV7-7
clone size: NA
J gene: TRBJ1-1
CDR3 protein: CASSPPGEGPLRTEAFF
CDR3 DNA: TGTGCCAGCAGCCCCCCGGGGGAGGGGCCCCTGAGGACTGAAGCTTTCTTT

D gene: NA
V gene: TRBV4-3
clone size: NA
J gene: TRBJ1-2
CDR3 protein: CASSQARGSYGYTF
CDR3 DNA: TGCGCCAGCAGCCAAGCACGAGGCAGCTATGGCTACACCTTC

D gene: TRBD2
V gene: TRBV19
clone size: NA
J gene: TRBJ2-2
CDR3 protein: CASSRLARAVAGELFF
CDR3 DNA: TGTGCCAGTAGCAGACTAGCGCGCGCGGTTGCCGGGGAGCTGTTTTTT

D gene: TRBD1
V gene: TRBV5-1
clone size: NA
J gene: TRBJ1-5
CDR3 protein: CASNPRDRTGHQPQHF
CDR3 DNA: TGCGCCAGCAACCCCCGAGACCGGACAGGGCATCAGCCCCAGCATTTT

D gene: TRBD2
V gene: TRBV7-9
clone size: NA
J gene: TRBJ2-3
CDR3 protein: CASTQNRGGQYF
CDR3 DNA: TGTGCCAGCACCCAGAACCGCGGGGGGCAGTATTTT

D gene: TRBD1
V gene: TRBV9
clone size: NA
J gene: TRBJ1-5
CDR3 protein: CASSYSGGNQPQHF
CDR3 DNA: TGTGCCAGCAGCTATTCAGGGGGAAATCAGCCCCAGCATTTT

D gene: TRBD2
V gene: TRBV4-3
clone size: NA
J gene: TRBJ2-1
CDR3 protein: CASSPRTSGYYNEQFF
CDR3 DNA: TGCGCCAGCAGCCCAAGGACTAGCGGGTACTACAATGAGCAGTTCTTC

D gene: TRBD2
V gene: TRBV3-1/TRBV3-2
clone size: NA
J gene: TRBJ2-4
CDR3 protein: CASSHPGLAGKNIQYF
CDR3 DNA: TGTGCCAGCAGCCACCCAGGACTAGCGGGGAAAAACATTCAGTACTTC

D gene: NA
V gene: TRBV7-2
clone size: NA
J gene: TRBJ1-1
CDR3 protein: CASSLPHRDTNTEAFF
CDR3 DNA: TGTGCCAGCAGCTTACCCCACCGGGACACTAACACTGAAGCTTTCTTT

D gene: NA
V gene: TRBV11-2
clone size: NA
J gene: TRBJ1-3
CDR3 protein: CASSLVATFNYPGNTIYF
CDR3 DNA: TGTGCCAGCAGCTTAGTCGCCACATTCAACTACCCTGGAAACACCATATATTTT

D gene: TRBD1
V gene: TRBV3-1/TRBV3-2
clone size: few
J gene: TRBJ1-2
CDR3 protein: CASSLGQGEYGYTF
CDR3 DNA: TGTGCCAGCAGCCTGGGACAGGGGGAATATGGCTACACCTTC

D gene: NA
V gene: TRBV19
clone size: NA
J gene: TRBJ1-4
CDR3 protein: CATRPGGLRDFATNEKLFF
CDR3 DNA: TGTGCCACCCGTCCCGGGGGATTACGGGACTTTGCAACTAATGAAAAACTGTTTTTT

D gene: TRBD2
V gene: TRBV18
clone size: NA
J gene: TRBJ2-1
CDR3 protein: CASSPPGLANEQFF
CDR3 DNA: TGTGCCAGCTCACCTCCAGGACTAGCCAATGAGCAGTTCTTC

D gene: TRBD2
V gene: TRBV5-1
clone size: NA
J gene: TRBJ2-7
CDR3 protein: CASSVGTSVTYEQYF
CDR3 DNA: TGCGCCAGCAGCGTTGGGACTAGCGTTACCTACGAGCAGTACTTC

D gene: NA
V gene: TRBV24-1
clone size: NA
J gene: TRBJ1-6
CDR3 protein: CATSDQNNSPLHF
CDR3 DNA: TGTGCCACCAGTGACCAGAATAATTCACCCCTCCACTTT

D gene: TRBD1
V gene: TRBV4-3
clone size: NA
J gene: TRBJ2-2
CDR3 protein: CASSQDGTVNTGELFF
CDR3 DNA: TGCGCCAGCAGCCAAGATGGGACAGTGAACACCGGGGAGCTGTTTTTT

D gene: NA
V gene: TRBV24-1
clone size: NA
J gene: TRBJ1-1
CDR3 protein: CATSDQGENTEAFF
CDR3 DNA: TGTGCCACCAGTGATCAAGGGGAGAACACTGAAGCTTTCTTT

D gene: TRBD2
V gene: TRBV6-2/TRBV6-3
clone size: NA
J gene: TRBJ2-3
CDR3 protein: CASSYAAGRREGTDTQYF
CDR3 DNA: TGTGCCAGCAGTTACGCCGCCGGACGGCGGGAGGGCACAGATACGCAGTATTTT

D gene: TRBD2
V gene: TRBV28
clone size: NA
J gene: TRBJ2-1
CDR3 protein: CASSRPDTWGLAGPNEQFF
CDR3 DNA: TGTGCCAGCAGTCGCCCCGACACCTGGGGACTAGCGGGGCCCAATGAGCAGTTCTTC

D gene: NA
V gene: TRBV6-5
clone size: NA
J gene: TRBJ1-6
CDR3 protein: CASSQGSSYNSPLHF
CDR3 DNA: TGTGCCAGCAGCCAGGGGAGCTCCTATAATTCACCCCTCCACTTT

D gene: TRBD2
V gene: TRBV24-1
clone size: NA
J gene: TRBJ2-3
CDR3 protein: CATSDSGTSTPDTQYF
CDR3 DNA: TGTGCCACCAGTGATTCTGGGACTAGCACTCCAGATACGCAGTATTTT

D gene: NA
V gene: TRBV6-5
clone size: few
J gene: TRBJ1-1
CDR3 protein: CASSYSTTGYEAFF
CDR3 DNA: TGTGCCAGCAGTTACTCGACTACAGGGTATGAAGCTTTCTTT

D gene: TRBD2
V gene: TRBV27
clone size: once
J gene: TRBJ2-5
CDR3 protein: CASSSGLAGETQYF
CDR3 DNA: TGTGCCAGCAGTTCGGGACTAGCGGGAGAGACCCAGTACTTC

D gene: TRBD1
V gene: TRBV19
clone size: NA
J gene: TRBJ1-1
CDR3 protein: CASSIAKRRDRGRTEAFF
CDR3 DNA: TGTGCCAGTAGTATAGCCAAACGAAGGGACAGGGGGAGGACTGAAGCTTTCTTT

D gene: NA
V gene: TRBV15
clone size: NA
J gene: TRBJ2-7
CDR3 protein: CATSRDRVNEQYF
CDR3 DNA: TGTGCCACCAGCAGAGATCGGGTGAACGAGCAGTACTTC

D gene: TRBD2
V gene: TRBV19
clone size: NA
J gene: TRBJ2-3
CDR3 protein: CASSIRRERTDTQYF
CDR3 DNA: TGTGCCAGTAGTATTCGGCGGGAGAGGACAGATACGCAGTATTTT

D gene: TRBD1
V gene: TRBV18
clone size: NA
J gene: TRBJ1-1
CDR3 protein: CASSPEQGRSPAFF
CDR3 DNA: TGTGCCAGCTCACCAGAACAGGGGCGTTCTCCCGCTTTCTTT

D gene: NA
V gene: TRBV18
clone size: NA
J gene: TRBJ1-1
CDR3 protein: CASSYGGVNTEAFF
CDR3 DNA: TGTGCCAGCTCGTATGGGGGGGTGAACACTGAAGCTTTCTTT

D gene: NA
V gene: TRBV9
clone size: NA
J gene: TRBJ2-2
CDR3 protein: CASSAGAGATGELFF
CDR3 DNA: TGTGCCAGCAGCGCCGGGGCAGGGGCCACCGGGGAGCTGTTTTTT

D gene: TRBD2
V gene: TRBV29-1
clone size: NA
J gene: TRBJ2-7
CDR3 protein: CSVFSGITYEQYF
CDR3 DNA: TGCAGCGTTTTTAGCGGGATTACCTACGAGCAGTACTTC

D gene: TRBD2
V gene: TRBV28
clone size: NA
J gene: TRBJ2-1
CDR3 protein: CASSFGGRAFYHEQFF
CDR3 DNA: TGTGCCAGCAGTTTCGGCGGGAGGGCCTTTTATCATGAGCAGTTCTTC

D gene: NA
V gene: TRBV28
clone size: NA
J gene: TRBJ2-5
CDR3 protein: CASSIPSGAETQYF
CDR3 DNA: TGTGCCAGCAGCATCCCTAGTGGAGCGGAGACCCAGTACTTC

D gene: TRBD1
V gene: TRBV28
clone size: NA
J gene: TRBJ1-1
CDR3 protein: CASSAEQGAPEAFF
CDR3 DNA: TGTGCCAGCAGTGCCGAGCAGGGGGCCCCTGAAGCTTTCTTT

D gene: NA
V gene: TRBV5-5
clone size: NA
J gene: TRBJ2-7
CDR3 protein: CASSLEGRSYEQYF
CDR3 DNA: TGTGCCAGCAGCTTGGAAGGGAGGTCCTACGAGCAGTACTTC

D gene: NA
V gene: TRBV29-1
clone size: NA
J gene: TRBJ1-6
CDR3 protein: CSVLIRPGSPLHF
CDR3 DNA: TGCAGCGTGCTTATACGCCCAGGCTCACCCCTCCACTTT

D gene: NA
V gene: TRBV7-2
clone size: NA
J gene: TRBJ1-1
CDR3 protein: CASSLDGSLRTEAFF
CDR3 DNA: TGTGCCAGCAGCTTAGACGGGAGTCTGAGGACTGAAGCTTTCTTT

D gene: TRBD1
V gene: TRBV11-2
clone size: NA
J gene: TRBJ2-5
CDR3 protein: CASSLFETGEETQYF
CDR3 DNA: TGTGCCAGCAGCTTATTCGAGACAGGGGAAGAGACCCAGTACTTC

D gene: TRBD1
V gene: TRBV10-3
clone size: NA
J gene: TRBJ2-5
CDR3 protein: CAISEYGDRGWGHQETQYF
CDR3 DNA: TGTGCCATCAGTGAGTACGGCGACAGGGGATGGGGGCATCAAGAGACCCAGTACTTC

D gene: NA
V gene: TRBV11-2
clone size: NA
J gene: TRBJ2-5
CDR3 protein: CASSLLSGGWETQYF
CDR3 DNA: TGTGCCAGCAGCTTACTTAGCGGAGGCTGGGAGACCCAGTACTTC

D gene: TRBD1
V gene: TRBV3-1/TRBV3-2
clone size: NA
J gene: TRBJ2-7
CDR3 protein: CASSWPGQLSEQYF
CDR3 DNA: TGTGCCAGCAGCTGGCCGGGACAGCTCTCCGAGCAGTACTTC

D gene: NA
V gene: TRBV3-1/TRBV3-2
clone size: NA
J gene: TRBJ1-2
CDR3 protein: CASSPTPTGSYYGYTF
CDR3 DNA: TGTGCCAGCAGCCCTACCCCAACAGGATCCTACTATGGCTACACCTTC

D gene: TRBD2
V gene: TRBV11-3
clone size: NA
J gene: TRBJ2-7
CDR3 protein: CASSLTSGRFYEQYF
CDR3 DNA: TGTGCCAGCAGCTTAACTAGCGGGAGGTTCTACGAGCAGTACTTC

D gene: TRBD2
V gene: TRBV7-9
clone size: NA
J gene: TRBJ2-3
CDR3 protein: CASSSPYSGRGTDTQYF
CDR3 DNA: TGTGCCAGCAGCTCCCCCTATAGCGGGAGGGGCACAGATACGCAGTATTTT

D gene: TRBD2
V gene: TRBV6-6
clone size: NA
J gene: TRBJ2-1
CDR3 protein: CASSTLAVSSYNEQFF
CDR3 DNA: TGTGCCAGCAGTACCCTAGCGGTCAGCTCCTACAATGAGCAGTTCTTC

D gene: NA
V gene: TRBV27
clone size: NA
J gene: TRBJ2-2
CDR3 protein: CASSLLGRGNTGELFF
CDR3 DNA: TGTGCCAGCAGTTTGTTAGGCCGGGGGAACACCGGGGAGCTGTTTTTT

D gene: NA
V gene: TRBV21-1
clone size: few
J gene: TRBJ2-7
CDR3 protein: CASSKARRHLSYEQYF
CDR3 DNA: TGTGCCAGCAGCAAAGCGAGGAGGCACCTCTCCTACGAGCAGTACTTC

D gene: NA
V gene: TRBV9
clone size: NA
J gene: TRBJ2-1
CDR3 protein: CASSLGVALGNEQFF
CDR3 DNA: TGTGCCAGCAGCCTAGGGGTAGCGCTTGGGAATGAGCAGTTCTTC

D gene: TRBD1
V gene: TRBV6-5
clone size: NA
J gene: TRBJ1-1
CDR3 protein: CASSYSSGTVRAEAFF
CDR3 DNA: TGTGCCAGCAGTTACTCCTCCGGGACAGTTCGGGCCGAAGCTTTCTTT

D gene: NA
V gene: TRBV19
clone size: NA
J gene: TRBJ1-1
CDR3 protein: CASSKGQVNTEAFF
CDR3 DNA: TGTGCCAGTAGTAAGGGACAAGTGAACACTGAAGCTTTCTTT

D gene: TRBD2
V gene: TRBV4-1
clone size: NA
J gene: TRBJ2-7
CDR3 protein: CASRDPGVSGRSEQYF
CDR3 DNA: TGCGCCAGCAGGGACCCCGGAGTGAGCGGGAGGAGCGAGCAGTACTTC

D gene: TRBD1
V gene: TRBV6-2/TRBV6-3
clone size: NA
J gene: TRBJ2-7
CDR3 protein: CASTPGGENDEQYF
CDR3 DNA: TGTGCCAGCACCCCAGGGGGCGAAAACGACGAGCAGTACTTC